This T cell receptor beta chain was identified in a study of blood T cell repertoires in COVID-19. For the study at large: The United States, Italy and Spain were the sources of the acute and convalescent COVID-19 samples. Sources were T cells, B-cell-depleted T cells, or PBMCs; the material itself was cDNA or gDNA.

Study processing details: Estimated nucleated cell counts came from reference gene primer amplification. Profiled with immunoSEQ multiplex PCR; TCRdb holds only in-frame clones, not every one. V and J calls and clone size are copied from that table; D and trimming were computed from the DNA. The sample lists some 260,000 clones; 82% were seen once. CDR3 length: 16 amino acids. The trim removed 4 bases at V and 8 bases at J, leaving 15 bases unmatched. Germline CDR1 reads MNHEY; CDR2 reads SVGAGI. The chain links TRBV6-5 to TRBJ1-2; 8 nucleotides line up with TRBD1. This TCR was recovered from a woman older than 75 with active or convalescent COVID-19. Sequenced input: peripheral blood. The chain's CDR3 is CASSSAGGEITRGYTF. For the CDR3, the DNA is TGTGCCAGCAGTTCGGCAGGGGGCGAAATAACTCGCGGCTACACCTTC.